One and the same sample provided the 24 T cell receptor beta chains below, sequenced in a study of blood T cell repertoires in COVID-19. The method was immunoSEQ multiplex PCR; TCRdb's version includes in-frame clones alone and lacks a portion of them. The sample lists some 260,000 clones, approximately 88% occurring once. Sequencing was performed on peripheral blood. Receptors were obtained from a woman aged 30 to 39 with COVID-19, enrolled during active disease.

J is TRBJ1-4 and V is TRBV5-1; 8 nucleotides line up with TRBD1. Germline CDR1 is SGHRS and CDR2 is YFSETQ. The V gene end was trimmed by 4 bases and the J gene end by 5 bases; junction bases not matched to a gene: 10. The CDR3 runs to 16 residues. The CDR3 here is CASSVTPGTGNEKLFF. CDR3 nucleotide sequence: TGCGCCAGCAGCGTGACACCCGGGACAGGCAATGAAAAACTGTTTTTT.

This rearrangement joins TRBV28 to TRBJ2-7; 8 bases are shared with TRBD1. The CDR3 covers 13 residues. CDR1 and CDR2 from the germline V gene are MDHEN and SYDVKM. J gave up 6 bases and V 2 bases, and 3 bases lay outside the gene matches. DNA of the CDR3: TGTGCCAGCAGTTTAGGACAGGGCTTCGAGCAGTACTTC. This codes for CASSLGQGFEQYF.

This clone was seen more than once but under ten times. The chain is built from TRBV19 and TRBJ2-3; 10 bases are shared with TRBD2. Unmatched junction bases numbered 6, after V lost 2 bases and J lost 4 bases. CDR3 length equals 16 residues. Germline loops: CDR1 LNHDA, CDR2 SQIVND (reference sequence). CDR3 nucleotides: TGTGCCAGTAGTATACTAGCGGGAGAGGGGTCAGATACGCAGTATTTT. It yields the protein CASSILAGEGSDTQYF.

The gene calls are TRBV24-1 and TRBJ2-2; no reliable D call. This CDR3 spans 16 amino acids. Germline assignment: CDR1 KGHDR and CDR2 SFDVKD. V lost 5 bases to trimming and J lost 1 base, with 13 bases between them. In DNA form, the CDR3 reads TGTGCCACCAGTGCATCACAGTTAGGGAACACCGGGGAGCTGTTTTTT. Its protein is CATSASQLGNTGELFF.

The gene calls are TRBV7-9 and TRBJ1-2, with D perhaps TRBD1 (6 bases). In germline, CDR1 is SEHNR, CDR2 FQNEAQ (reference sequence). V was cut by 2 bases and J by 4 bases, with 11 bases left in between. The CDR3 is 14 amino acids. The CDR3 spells CASSLRGGGYGYTF. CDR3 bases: TGTGCCAGCAGCTTAAGGGGAGGGGGCTATGGCTACACCTTC.

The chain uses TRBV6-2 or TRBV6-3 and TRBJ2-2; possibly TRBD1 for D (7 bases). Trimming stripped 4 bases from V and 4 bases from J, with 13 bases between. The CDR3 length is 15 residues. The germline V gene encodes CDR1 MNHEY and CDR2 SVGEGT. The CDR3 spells CASSFGGGPTGELFF. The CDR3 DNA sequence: TGTGCCAGCAGTTTCGGAGGGGGCCCCACCGGGGAGCTGTTTTTT.

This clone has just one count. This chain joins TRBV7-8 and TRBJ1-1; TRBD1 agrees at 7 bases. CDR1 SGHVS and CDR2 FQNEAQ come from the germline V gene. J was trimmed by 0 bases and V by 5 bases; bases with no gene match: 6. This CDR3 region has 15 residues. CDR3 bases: TGTGCCAGCAGCCTTTGGGACAGAGTGAACACTGAAGCTTTCTTT. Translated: CASSLWDRVNTEAFF.

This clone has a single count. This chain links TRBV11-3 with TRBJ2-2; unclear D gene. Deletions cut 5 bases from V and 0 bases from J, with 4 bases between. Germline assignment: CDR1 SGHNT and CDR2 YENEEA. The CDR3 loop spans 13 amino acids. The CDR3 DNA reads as TGTGCCAGCAGCCTCGCGAACACCGGGGAGCTGTTTTTT. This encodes CASSLANTGELFF.

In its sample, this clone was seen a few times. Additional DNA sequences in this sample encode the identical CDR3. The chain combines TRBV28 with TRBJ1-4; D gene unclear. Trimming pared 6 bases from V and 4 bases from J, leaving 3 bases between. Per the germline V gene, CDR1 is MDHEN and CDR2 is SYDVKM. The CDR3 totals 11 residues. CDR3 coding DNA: TGTGCCAGCAGCCTTAATGAAAAACTGTTTTTT. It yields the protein CASSLNEKLFF.

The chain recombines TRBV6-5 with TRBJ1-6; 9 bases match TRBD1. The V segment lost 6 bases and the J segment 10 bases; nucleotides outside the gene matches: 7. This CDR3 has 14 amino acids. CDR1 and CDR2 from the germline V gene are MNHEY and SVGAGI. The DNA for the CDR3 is TGTGCCAGCAGGACCACAGGGGGCACGTCACCCCTCCACTTT. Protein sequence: CASRTTGGTSPLHF.

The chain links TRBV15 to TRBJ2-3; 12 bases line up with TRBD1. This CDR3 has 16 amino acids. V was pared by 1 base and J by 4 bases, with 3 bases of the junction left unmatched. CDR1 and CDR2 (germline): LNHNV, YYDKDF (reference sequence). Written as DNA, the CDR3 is TGTGCCACCAGCAGAGGAGGGGACAGGGGGCCAGATACGCAGTATTTT. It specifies CATSRGGDRGPDTQYF.

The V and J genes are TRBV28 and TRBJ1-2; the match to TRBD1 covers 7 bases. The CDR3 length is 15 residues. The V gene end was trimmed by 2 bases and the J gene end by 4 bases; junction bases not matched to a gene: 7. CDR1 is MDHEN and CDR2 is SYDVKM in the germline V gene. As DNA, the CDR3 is TGTGCCAGCAGTTTAGAGGGGGCTCGATTCTATGGCTACACCTTC. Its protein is CASSLEGARFYGYTF.

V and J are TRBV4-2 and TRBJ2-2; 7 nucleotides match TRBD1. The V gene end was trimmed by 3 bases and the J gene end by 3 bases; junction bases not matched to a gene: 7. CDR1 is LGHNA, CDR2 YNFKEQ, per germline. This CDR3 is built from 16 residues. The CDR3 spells CASSQDRDRYTGELFF. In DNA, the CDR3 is TGTGCCAGCAGCCAGGATCGGGACAGATACACCGGGGAGCTGTTTTTT.

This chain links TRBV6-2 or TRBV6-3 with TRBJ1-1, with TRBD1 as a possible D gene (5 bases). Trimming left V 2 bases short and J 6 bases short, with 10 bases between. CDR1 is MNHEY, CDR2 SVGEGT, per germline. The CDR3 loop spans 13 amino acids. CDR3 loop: CASSYGGASEAFF. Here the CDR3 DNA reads TGTGCCAGCAGTTACGGCGGGGCATCTGAAGCTTTCTTT.

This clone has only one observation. CDR3 sequence reads: CASSQGGGLLEQFF. For the CDR3, the DNA is TGCGCCAGCAGCCAAGGCGGGGGGCTTCTTGAGCAGTTCTTC. This chain links TRBV4-3 with TRBJ2-1, with 8 nucleotides matching TRBD2. Germline V gives CDR1 LGHNA, CDR2 YSLEER. V lost 1 base to trimming and J lost 9 bases; unmatched junction nucleotides: 5. The CDR3 sequence is 14 residues long.

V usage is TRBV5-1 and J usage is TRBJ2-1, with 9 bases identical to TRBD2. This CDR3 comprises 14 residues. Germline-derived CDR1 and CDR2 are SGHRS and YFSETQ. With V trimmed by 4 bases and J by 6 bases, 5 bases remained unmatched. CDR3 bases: TGCGCCAGCAGCCCATCGGGACTAGCCAATGAGCAGTTCTTC. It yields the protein CASSPSGLANEQFF.

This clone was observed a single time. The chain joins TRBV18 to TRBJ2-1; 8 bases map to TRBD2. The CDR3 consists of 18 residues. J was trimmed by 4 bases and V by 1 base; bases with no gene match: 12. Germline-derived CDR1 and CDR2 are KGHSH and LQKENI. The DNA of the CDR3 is TGTGCCAGCTCACCACGCTTGATAGTCGGCGGGAGGTACAATGAGCAGTTCTTC. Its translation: CASSPRLIVGGRYNEQFF.

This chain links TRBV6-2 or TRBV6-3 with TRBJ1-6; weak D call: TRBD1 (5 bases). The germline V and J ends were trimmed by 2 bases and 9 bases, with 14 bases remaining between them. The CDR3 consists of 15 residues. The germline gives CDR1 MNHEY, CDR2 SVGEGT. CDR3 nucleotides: TGTGCCAGCAGTTACCCGGTGGGGGGTTTTTCACCCCTCCACTTT. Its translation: CASSYPVGGFSPLHF.

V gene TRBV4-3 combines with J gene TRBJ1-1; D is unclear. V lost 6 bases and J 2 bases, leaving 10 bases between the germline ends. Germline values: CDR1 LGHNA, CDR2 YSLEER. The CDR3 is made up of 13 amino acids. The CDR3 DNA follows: TGCGCCAGCAGGTACAGCGGTAACACTGAAGCTTTCTTT. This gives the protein CASRYSGNTEAFF.

CDR3 amino acids: CASSPDRGLRETQYF. CDR3 nucleotides: TGTGCCAGCTCACCAGACAGGGGGCTGCGGGAGACCCAGTACTTC. The genes are TRBV18 and TRBJ2-5; 10 nucleotides match TRBD1. Looked up from germline, CDR1 is KGHSH and CDR2 is LQKENI. The V and J ends lost 2 bases and 5 bases, in that order; junction bases with no gene match: 5. This CDR3 region has 15 residues. The full variable domain, its missing parts supplied by reference TRBV18 and TRBJ2-5, is NAGVMQNPRHLVRRRGQEARLRCSPMKGHSHVYWYRQLPEEGLKFMVYLQKENIIDESGMPKERFSAEFPKEGPSILRIQQVVRGDSAAYFCASSPDRGLRETQYFGPGTRLLVL.

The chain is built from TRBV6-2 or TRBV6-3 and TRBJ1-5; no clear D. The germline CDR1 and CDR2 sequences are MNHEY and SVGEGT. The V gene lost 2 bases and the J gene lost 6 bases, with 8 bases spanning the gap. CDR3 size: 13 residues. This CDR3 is CASSYNRVQPQHF. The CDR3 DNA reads TGTGCCAGCAGTTACAACCGGGTTCAGCCCCAGCATTTT.

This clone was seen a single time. The CDR3 here is CSVMNQGSSYEQYF. The CDR3 DNA reads as TGCAGCGTCATGAACCAGGGGAGCTCCTACGAGCAGTACTTC. The genes are TRBV29-1 and TRBJ2-7; TRBD1 is a possible D gene (6 bases). This CDR3 comprises 14 residues. Trimming removed 6 bases from V and 0 bases from J, with 15 bases in between. Per the germline V gene, CDR1 is SQVTM and CDR2 is ANQGSEA.

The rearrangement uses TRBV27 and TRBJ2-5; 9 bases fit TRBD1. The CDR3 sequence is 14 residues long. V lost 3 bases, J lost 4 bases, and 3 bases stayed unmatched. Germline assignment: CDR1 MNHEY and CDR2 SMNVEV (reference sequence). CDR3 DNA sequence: TGTGCCAGCAGTTTGTTGACAGGGGGAGAGACCCAGTACTTC. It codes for CASSLLTGGETQYF.

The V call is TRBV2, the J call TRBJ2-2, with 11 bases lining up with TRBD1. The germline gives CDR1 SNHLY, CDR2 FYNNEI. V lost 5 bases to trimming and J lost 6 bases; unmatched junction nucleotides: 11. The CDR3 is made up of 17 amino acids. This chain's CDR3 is CASSKQPGQGVPGELFF. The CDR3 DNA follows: TGTGCCAGCAGTAAACAGCCGGGACAGGGGGTACCCGGGGAGCTGTTTTTT.